This T cell receptor (beta chain) is drawn from a study of blood T cell repertoires in COVID-19. Study background: Italy, Spain and the United States were the sources of the convalescent and acute COVID-19 samples. The cDNA or gDNA used as material had been derived from T cells, B-cell-depleted T cells, or PBMCs.

The germline V gene has CDR1 SGHTA and CDR2 FQGNSA. The CDR3 is 16 amino acids. V lost 6 bases, J lost 2 bases, and 3 bases stayed unmatched. Source study methods: Nucleated cell counts were estimated from reference gene primer amplification. Assay: immunoSEQ multiplex PCR; the TCRdb copy retains only in-frame clones and omits some. V and J calls and clone size are as listed in that table; D and trimming were resolved from the DNA. Of fewer than 150,000 clones listed, around nine tenths are singletons. Sequenced sample: peripheral blood. The gene calls are TRBV7-2 and TRBJ2-1, with 14 bases matching TRBD2. This clonotype was obtained from a woman in her 40s with acute or convalescent COVID-19. CDR3: CASSRLAGGTYNEQFF. CDR3 nucleotide sequence: TGTGCCAGCAGTCGACTAGCGGGAGGGACCTACAATGAGCAGTTCTTC.